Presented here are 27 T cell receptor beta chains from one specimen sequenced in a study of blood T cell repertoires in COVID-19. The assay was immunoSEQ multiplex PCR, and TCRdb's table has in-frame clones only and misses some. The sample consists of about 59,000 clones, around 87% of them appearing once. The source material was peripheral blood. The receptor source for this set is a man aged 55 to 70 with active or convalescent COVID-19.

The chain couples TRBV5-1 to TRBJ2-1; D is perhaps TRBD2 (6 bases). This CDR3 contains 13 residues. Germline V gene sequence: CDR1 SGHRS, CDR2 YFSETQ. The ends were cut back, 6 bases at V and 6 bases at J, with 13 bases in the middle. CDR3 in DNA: TGCGCCAGCACTAGCGCGGGGCGCAATGAGCAGTTCTTC. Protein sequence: CASTSAGRNEQFF.

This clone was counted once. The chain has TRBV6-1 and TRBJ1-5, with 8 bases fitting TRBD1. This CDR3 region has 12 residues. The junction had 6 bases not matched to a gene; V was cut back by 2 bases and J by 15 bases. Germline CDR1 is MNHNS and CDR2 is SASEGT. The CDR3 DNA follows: TGTGCCAGCAGTGAACCTCGACAGGGGTCGCATTTT. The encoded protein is CASSEPRQGSHF.

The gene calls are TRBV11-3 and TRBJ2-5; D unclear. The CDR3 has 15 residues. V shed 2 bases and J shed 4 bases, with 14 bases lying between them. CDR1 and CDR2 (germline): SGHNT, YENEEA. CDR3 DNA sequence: TGTGCCAGCAGCTTACCCGCTGTAACGGGAGAGACCCAGTACTTC. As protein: CASSLPAVTGETQYF.

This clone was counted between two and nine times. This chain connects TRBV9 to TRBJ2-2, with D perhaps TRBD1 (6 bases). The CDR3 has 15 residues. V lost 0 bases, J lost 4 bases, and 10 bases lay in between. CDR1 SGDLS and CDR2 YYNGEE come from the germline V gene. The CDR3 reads CASSVGQGFTGELFF. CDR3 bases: TGTGCCAGCAGCGTAGGTCAGGGGTTCACCGGGGAGCTGTTTTTT.

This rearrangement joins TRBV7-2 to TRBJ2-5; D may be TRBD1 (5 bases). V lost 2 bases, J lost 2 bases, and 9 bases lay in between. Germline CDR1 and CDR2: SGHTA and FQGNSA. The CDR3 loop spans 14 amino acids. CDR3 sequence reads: CASSLRTRQETQYF. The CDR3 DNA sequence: TGTGCCAGCAGCTTAAGGACAAGACAAGAGACCCAGTACTTC.

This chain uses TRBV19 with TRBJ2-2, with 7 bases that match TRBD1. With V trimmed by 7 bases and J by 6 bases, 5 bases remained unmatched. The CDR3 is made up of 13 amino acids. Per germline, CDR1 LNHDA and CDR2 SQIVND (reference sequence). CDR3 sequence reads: CASNLQGPGELFF. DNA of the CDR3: TGTGCCAGTAATTTACAGGGGCCCGGGGAGCTGTTTTTT. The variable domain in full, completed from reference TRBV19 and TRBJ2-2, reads DGGITQSPKYLFRKEGQNVTLSCEQNLNHDAMYWYRQDPGQGLRLIYYSQIVNDFQKGDIAEGYSVSREKKESFPLTVTSAQKNPTAFYLCASNLQGPGELFFGEGSRLTVL.

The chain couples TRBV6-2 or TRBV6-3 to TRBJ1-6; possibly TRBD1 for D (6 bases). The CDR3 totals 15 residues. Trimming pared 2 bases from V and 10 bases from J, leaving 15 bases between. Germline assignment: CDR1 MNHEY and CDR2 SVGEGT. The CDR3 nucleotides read TGTGCCAGCAGTTACCGCGGACAGTACGGGTCACCCCTCCACTTT. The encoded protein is CASSYRGQYGSPLHF.

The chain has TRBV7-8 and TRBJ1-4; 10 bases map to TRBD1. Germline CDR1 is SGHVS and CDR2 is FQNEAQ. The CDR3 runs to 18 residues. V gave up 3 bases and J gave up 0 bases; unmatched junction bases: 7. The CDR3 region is CASSLGQGLLSTNEKLFF. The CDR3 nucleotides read TGTGCCAGCAGCTTGGGACAGGGGCTTCTATCAACTAATGAAAAACTGTTTTTT.

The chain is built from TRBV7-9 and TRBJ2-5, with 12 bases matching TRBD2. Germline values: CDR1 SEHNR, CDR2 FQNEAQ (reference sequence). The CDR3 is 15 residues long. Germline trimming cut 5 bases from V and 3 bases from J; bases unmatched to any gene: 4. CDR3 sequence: CASSPWTSGKETQYF. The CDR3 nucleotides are TGTGCCAGCAGCCCCTGGACTAGCGGGAAAGAGACCCAGTACTTC. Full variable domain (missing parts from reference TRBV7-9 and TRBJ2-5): DTGVSQNPRHKITKRGQNVTFRCDPISEHNRLYWYRQTLGQGPEFLTYFQNEAQLEKSRLLSDRFSAERPKGSFSTLEIQRTEQGDSAMYLCASSPWTSGKETQYFGPGTRLLVL.

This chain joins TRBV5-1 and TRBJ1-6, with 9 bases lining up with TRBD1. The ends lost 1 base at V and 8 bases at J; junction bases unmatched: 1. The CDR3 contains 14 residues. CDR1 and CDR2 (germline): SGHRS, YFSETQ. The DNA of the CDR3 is TGCGCCAGCAGCTTGTGGGACAGGGATTCACCCCTCCACTTT. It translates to CASSLWDRDSPLHF. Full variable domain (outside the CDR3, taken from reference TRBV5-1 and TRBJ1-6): KAGVTQTPRYLIKTRGQQVTLSCSPISGHRSVSWYQQTPGQGLQFLFEYFSETQRNKGNFPGRFSGRQFSNSRSEMNVSTLELGDSALYLCASSLWDRDSPLHFGNGTRLTVT.

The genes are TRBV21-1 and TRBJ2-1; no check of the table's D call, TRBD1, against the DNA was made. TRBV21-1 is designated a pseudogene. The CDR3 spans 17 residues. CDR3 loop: CASSKGMEGQGRNEQFF. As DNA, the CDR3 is TGTGCCAGCAGCAAAGGGATGGAGGGACAGGGGAGAAATGAGCAGTTCTTC.

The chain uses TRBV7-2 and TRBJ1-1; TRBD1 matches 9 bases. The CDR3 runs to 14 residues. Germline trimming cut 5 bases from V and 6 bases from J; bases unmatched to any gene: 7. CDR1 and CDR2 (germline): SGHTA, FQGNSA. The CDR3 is CASSRDRGSAEAFF. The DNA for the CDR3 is TGTGCCAGCAGCCGCGACAGGGGGTCCGCTGAAGCTTTCTTT. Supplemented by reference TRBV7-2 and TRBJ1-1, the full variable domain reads GAGVSQSPSNKVTEKGKDVELRCDPISGHTALYWYRQSLGQGLEFLIYFQGNSAPDKSGLPSDRFSAERTGGSVSTLTIQRTQQEDSAVYLCASSRDRGSAEAFFGQGTRLTVV.

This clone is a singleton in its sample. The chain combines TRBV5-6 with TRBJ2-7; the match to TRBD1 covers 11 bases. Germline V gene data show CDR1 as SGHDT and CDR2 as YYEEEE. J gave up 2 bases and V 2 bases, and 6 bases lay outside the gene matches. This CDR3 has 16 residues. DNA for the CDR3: TGTGCCAGCAGCTTATTACCGGGACAGGGGGCCTACGAGCAGTACTTC. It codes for CASSLLPGQGAYEQYF.

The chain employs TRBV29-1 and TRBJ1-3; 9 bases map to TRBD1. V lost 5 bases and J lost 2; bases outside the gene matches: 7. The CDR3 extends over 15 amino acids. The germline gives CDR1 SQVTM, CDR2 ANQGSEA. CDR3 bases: TGCAGCGTTCCTGAGGACAGGGGAGCTGGAAACACCATATATTTT. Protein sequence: CSVPEDRGAGNTIYF.

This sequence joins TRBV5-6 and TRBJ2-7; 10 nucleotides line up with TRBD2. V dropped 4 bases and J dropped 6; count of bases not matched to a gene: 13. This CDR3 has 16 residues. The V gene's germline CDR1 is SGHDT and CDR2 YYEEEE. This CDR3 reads CASSKLSGGALFEQYF. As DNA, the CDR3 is TGTGCCAGCAGCAAATTGAGCGGGGGGGCCCTTTTCGAGCAGTACTTC. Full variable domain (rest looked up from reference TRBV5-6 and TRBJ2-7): DAGVTQSPTHLIKTRGQQVTLRCSPKSGHDTVSWYQQALGQGPQFIFQYYEEEERQRGNFPDRFSGHQFPNYSSELNVNALLLGDSALYLCASSKLSGGALFEQYFGPGTRLTVT.

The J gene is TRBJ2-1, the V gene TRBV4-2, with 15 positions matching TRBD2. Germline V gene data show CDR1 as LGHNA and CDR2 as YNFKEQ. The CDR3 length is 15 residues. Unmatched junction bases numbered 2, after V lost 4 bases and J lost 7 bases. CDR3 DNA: TGTGCCAGCAGCCCGGGACTAGCGGGAGGTAATGAGCAGTTCTTC. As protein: CASSPGLAGGNEQFF.

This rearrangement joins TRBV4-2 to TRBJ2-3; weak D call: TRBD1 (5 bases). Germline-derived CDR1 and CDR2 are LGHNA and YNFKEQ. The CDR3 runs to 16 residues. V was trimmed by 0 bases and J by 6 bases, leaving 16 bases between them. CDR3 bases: TGTGCCAGCAGCCAAGATTGGACATTACGGGCGGATACGCAGTATTTT. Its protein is CASSQDWTLRADTQYF.

The CDR3 coding sequence is TGTGCCAGCAGCTACGACAGTTCCCACGAGCAGTACTTC. Amino acids: CASSYDSSHEQYF. The chain recombines TRBV7-9 with TRBJ2-7, with a tentative D call TRBD1 (5 bases). V gave up 4 bases and J gave up 5 bases, with 12 bases separating them. Germline CDR1 SEHNR, CDR2 FQNEAQ (reference sequence). The CDR3 has 13 amino acids.

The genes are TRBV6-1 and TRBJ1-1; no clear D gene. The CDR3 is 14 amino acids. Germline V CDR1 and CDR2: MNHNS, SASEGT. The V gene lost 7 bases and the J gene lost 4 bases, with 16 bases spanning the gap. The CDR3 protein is CASNYGGGSTEAFF. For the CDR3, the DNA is TGTGCCAGCAATTACGGAGGAGGGAGCACTGAAGCTTTCTTT.

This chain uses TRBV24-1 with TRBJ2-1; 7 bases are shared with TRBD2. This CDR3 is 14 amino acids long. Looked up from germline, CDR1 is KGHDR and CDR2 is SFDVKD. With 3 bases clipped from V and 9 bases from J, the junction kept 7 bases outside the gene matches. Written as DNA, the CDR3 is TGTGCCACCAGTGATCCTAGCGGATTGGGTGAGCAGTTCTTC. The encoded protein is CATSDPSGLGEQFF.

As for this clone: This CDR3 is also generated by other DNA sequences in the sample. This chain's CDR3 is CATSKGATNEKLFF. CDR3 nucleotide sequence: TGTGCCACCAGCAAAGGGGCAACTAATGAAAAACTGTTTTTT. The chain recombines TRBV15 with TRBJ1-4; D may be TRBD1 (5 bases). The CDR3 is 14 residues long. The V and J ends lost 4 bases and 0 bases respectively, with 6 bases between them. Germline V gives CDR1 LNHNV, CDR2 YYDKDF (reference sequence). The full variable domain, completed using reference TRBV15 and TRBJ1-4, is DAMVIQNPRYQVTQFGKPVTLSCSQTLNHNVMYWYQQKSSQAPKLLFHYYDKDFNNEADTPDNFQSRRPNTSFCFLDIRSPGLGDTAMYLCATSKGATNEKLFFGSGTQLSVL.

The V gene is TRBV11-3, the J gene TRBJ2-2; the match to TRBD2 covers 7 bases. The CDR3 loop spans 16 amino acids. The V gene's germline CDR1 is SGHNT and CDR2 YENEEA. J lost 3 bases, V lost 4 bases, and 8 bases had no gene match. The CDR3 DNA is TGTGCCAGCAGCTCTCCGACTAGCTTCCACACCGGGGAGCTGTTTTTT. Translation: CASSSPTSFHTGELFF.

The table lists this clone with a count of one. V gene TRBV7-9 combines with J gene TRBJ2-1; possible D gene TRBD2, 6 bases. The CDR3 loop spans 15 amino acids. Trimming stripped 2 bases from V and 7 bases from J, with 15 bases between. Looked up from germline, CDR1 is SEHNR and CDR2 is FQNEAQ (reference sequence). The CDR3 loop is CASSLSYPRENEQFF. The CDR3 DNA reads TGTGCCAGCAGCTTATCCTACCCCCGGGAGAATGAGCAGTTCTTC.

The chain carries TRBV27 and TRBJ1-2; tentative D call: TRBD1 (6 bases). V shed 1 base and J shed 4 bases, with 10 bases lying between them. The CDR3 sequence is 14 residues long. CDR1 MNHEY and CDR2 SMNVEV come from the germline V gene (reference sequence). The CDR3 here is CASSLFGGGYGYTF. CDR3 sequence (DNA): TGTGCCAGCAGTTTATTTGGGGGCGGCTATGGCTACACCTTC.

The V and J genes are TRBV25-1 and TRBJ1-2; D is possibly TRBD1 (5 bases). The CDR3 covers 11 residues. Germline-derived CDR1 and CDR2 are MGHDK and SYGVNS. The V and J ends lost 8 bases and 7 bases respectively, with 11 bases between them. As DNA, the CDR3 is TGTGCCAGCGGGGGGTGGGCTGGCTACACCTTC. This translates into CASGGWAGYTF.

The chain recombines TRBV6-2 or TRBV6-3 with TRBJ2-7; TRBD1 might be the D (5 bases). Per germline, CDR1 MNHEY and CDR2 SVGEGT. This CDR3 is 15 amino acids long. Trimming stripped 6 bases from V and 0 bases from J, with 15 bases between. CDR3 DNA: TGTGCCAGCAGCCGAGCTACGACAGACTCCTACGAGCAGTACTTC. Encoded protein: CASSRATTDSYEQYF.

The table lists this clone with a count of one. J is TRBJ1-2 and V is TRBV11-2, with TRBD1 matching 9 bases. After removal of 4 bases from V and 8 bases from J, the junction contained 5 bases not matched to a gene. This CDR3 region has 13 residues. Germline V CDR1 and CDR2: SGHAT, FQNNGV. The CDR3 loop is CASSYRQGGGYTF. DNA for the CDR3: TGTGCCAGCAGCTACCGACAGGGGGGGGGCTACACCTTC.